A single TCR beta chain is shown here with its context. The data belong to a study of identical twins. One entry per CDR3 protein results from TCRdb running MiXCR on the 5' RACE reads. The sample includes about 520,000 distinct CDR3 sequences, less than 25% of them seen just once. These data are also associated with another study on T cells expressing NK-cell markers. That publication notes: Whether expanded NKG2C+ T cell clones were HCMV-specific remained unclear.

The receptor was derived from a woman in her late teens or twenties in good health. Input material: CD4+ T cells sorted from blood.

The chain's CDR3 is CASSYSYGEAFF. CDR3 bases: TGTGCCAGCAGTTACTCGTACGGAGAAGCTTTCTTT. The chain carries TRBV6-2 or TRBV6-3 and TRBJ1-1; D gene ambiguous. V was clipped by 0 bases and J by 8 bases, with 7 bases between them. The CDR3 has 12 residues. CDR1 is MNHEY and CDR2 is SVGEGT in the germline V gene.